These T cell receptor beta chains were read from a single sample in a study of blood T cell repertoires in COVID-19. Repertoires were generated with immunoSEQ multiplex PCR, while TCRdb's copy carries only in-frame clones and drops some. Of hundreds of thousands of clones listed, roughly 80% were seen once; the top ten hold about 9%. Sequencing was done on a sample of peripheral blood. Receptors were obtained from a man older than 75 with acute or convalescent COVID-19. The CDR3 runs from the conserved cysteine through the conserved F or W. The order of the fields is clone size, V gene, CDR3 protein. Clone size appears in some rows only: once, few, many, or a class for an expanded clone.

- | TRBV24-1 | CATSDPQGAGGTDTQYF
- | TRBV6-5 | CASGQLREQYF
- | TRBV28 | CASSPTLQGSGNTIYF
once | TRBV14 | CAIIHGQGTDTQYF
once | TRBV6-5 | CASGTVIYQPQHF
few | TRBV18 | CASSRGRTGTGELFF
once | TRBV5-1 | CASSLAPQGVDEKLFF
- | TRBV5-1 | CASSYPVTDTQYF
- | TRBV7-3 | CASSPGQYVGELFF
- | TRBV25-1 | CASSEAGTGASNYGYTF
few | TRBV19 | CASSTFGDFNQPQHF
once | TRBV7-3 | CASSPTGGRTGELFF
once | TRBV19 | CASSRYSGVNNEQFF
few | TRBV7-8 | CASSSIGQGGPSGNTIYF
- | TRBV7-8 | CASSFGSQGTGELFF
once | TRBV19 | CASSRDRGSYEQYF
- | TRBV18 | CASSPGAGSYNEQFF
- | TRBV3-1/TRBV3-2 | CASTLRGPSGANVLTF
- | TRBV9 | CASSLGQGNSPLHF
- | TRBV5-1 | CASSWGQSGFNEQFF
many | TRBV18 | CASSPVVYRPGQNSGNTIYF
- | TRBV27 | CASSSGGLYNSPLHF
- | TRBV5-8 | CASSRRWGESSPLHF
- | TRBV6-4 | CASRLAGNYEQYF
- | TRBV5-8 | CASSLARDSSPLHF
- | TRBV3-1/TRBV3-2 | CASSRSGGNREKLFF
- | TRBV30 | CAWSRGTSYEQYF
- | TRBV6-5 | CASRGSGRATDTQYF
- | TRBV11-2 | CASSPGQGIWQPQHF
- | TRBV27 | CASSPGQAYNSPLHF
- | TRBV5-4 | CASSPRPGTGFDQPQHF
- | TRBV7-2 | CASSLAGRAGNTIYF
- | TRBV2 | CASLSKPTSGGASSYNEQFF
few | TRBV20-1 | CSARRGEAFF
- | TRBV6-5 | CASRLLQGGYEQYF